These 25 T cell receptor beta chains originate from one sample sequenced in a study of OX40 agonist ivuxolimab in advanced cancers. Generated by immunoSEQ multiplex PCR, the TCRdb table keeps only in-frame clones and is missing some. The sample lists about 100,000 clones, around 89% seen once, with 0.16% in the top ten. The material was CD4+ or CD8+ T cells sorted from blood, obtained in a trial of the OX40 agonist ivuxolimab. The receptors stem from an adult with an advanced solid tumor such as melanoma, head and neck, liver or kidney cancer.

The chain couples TRBV5-1 to TRBJ2-1; TRBD2 matches 13 bases. Germline assignment: CDR1 SGHRS and CDR2 YFSETQ. Trimming removed 2 bases from V and 7 bases from J; junction bases left unmatched: 3. This CDR3 is 15 amino acids long. CDR3 amino acids: CASSLKGLAGNEQFF. CDR3 DNA: TGCGCCAGCAGCTTAAAGGGACTAGCGGGAAATGAGCAGTTCTTC. Looking up the rest from reference TRBV5-1 and TRBJ2-1 gives the full variable domain: KAGVTQTPRYLIKTRGQQVTLSCSPISGHRSVSWYQQTPGQGLQFLFEYFSETQRNKGNFPGRFSGRQFSNSRSEMNVSTLELGDSALYLCASSLKGLAGNEQFFGPGTRLTVL.

The chain links TRBV6-5 to TRBJ2-7; weak D call: TRBD1 (5 bases). V lost 0 bases to trimming and J lost 4 bases, with 13 bases between them. Germline lookup yields CDR1 MNHEY and CDR2 SVGAGI. This CDR3 comprises 15 residues. CDR3 nucleotide sequence: TGTGCCAGCAGTTACTCGACGGCAGGGTCGTACGAGCAGTACTTC. It yields the protein CASSYSTAGSYEQYF.

In this sample, this clone turned up once. Here the CDR3 reads CASSITGQGVYEQYF. CDR3 bases: TGTGCCAGCAGTATAACGGGACAGGGGGTATACGAGCAGTACTTC. The rearrangement joins TRBV2 to TRBJ2-7, with 11 bases aligning to TRBD1. Germline assignment: CDR1 SNHLY and CDR2 FYNNEI. The CDR3 totals 15 residues. The J segment lost 4 bases and the V segment lost 5 bases, leaving 7 bases of the junction unmatched. The entire variable domain, with the rest obtained from reference TRBV2 and TRBJ2-7, is as follows: EPEVTQTPSHQVTQMGQEVILRCVPISNHLYFYWYRQILGQKVEFLVSFYNNEISEKSEIFDDQFSVERPDGSNFTLKIRSTKLEDSAMYFCASSITGQGVYEQYFGPGTRLTVT.

The chain employs TRBV27 and TRBJ1-6; no clear D gene. The CDR3 runs to 15 residues. Germline CDR1 and CDR2: MNHEY and SMNVEV (reference sequence). With 2 bases removed from V and 7 bases from J, the gap between germline ends came to 12 bases. As DNA, the CDR3 is TGTGCCAGCAGTTTACTCGGCCCGTCGAATTCACCCCTCCACTTT. Translating it yields CASSLLGPSNSPLHF.

The V call is TRBV19, the J call TRBJ2-7, with D possibly matching TRBD1 (5 bases). The CDR3 has 15 residues. Looked up from germline, CDR1 is LNHDA and CDR2 is SQIVND (reference sequence). V lost 4 bases to trimming and J lost 1 base, with 14 bases between them. CDR3 bases: TGTGCCAGTAGTAACCGGGCAGGGCGTTCCTACGAGCAGTACTTC. It encodes CASSNRAGRSYEQYF.

For this clone: The same CDR3 is also encoded by other DNA sequences in this sample. The chain links TRBV19 to TRBJ1-1; D unclear. Trimming took off 3 bases at V and 7 bases at J, with 6 bases between the two ends. CDR1 and CDR2 (germline): LNHDA, SQIVND (reference sequence). CDR3 size: 11 residues. The CDR3 DNA follows: TGTGCCAGTAGTATTAGGTATGAAGCTTTCTTT. Its protein is CASSIRYEAFF.

The chain links TRBV6-1 to TRBJ1-2; TRBD1 aligns across 7 bases. Germline trimming cut 2 bases from V and 4 bases from J; bases unmatched to any gene: 4. The CDR3 is made up of 14 amino acids. CDR1 MNHNS and CDR2 SASEGT come from the germline V gene. The CDR3 is CASSETGAVYGYTF. CDR3 DNA sequence: TGTGCCAGCAGTGAAACAGGGGCGGTCTATGGCTACACCTTC.

The chain links TRBV7-3 to TRBJ2-2; D gene ambiguous. CDR3 size: 13 residues. Germline lookup yields CDR1 SGHTA and CDR2 FQGTGA. Trimming took off 2 bases at V and 6 bases at J, with 7 bases between the two ends. CDR3 region: CASSLLAAGELFF. CDR3 coding DNA: TGTGCCAGCAGCTTACTGGCTGCCGGGGAGCTGTTTTTT.

This chain links TRBV19 with TRBJ1-2; tentatively, D is TRBD1 (5 bases). CDR3 length equals 15 residues. The V gene lost 7 bases and the J gene lost 5 bases, with 20 bases spanning the gap. The germline V gene encodes CDR1 LNHDA and CDR2 SQIVND (reference sequence). For the CDR3, the DNA is TGTGCCAGTAAGGAGCAGGGAACTATTATTTATGGCTACACCTTC. This codes for CASKEQGTIIYGYTF.

V and J are TRBV15 and TRBJ1-5; D gene uncertain. V lost 1 base and J lost 6, with 10 bases in between. The CDR3 length is 14 residues. CDR1 and CDR2 from the germline V gene are LNHNV and YYDKDF (reference sequence). Here the CDR3 DNA reads TGTGCCACCAGCAGAGGTGTCGCATCTCAGCCCCAGCATTTT. It codes for CATSRGVASQPQHF. Full variable domain (missing parts from reference TRBV15 and TRBJ1-5): DAMVIQNPRYQVTQFGKPVTLSCSQTLNHNVMYWYQQKSSQAPKLLFHYYDKDFNNEADTPDNFQSRRPNTSFCFLDIRSPGLGDTAMYLCATSRGVASQPQHFGDGTRLSIL.

The J gene is TRBJ1-1, the V gene TRBV7-2; D unclear. This CDR3 is built from 11 residues. V lost 3 bases and J lost 7, with 6 bases in between. CDR1 and CDR2 from the germline V gene are SGHTA and FQGNSA. CDR3 DNA sequence: TGTGCCAGCAGCTTCCTTTTTGAAGCTTTCTTT. It specifies CASSFLFEAFF.

CDR3 residues: CASSERGQGVSSGNTIYF. The CDR3 DNA reads TGTGCCAGCAGTGAGAGGGGGCAGGGAGTATCGTCCGGAAACACCATATATTTT. V and J are TRBV2 and TRBJ1-3; 7 nucleotides align to TRBD1. CDR1 and CDR2 (germline): SNHLY, FYNNEI. The CDR3 is made up of 18 amino acids. The trim removed 3 bases at V and 4 bases at J, leaving 15 bases unmatched.

This clone showed up just once. The genes are TRBV5-6 and TRBJ2-2, with 11 bases matching TRBD2. Trimming took 1 base from V and 7 from J; bases not matched to a gene: 6. Germline V gene lookup returns CDR1 SGHDT and CDR2 YYEEEE. The CDR3 length is 16 residues. CDR3 in amino acids: CASSLTSGRFSGELFF. In nucleotides, the CDR3 is TGTGCCAGCAGCTTGACTAGCGGGAGATTTAGCGGGGAGCTGTTTTTT.

The gene calls are TRBV19 and TRBJ2-3, with D possibly matching TRBD1 (5 bases). Germline V lookup: CDR1 LNHDA, CDR2 SQIVND (reference sequence). Trimming cost V 9 bases and J 2 bases, with 18 bases left between them. CDR3 length: 15 amino acids. The CDR3: CASKSTAGHTDTQYF. The CDR3 nucleotides are TGTGCCAGCAAATCCACGGCCGGACACACAGATACGCAGTATTTT.

The V and J genes are TRBV7-9 and TRBJ1-2; 10 positions agree with TRBD1. Germline CDR1 is SEHNR and CDR2 is FQNEAQ (reference sequence). J was trimmed by 6 bases and V by 5 bases; bases with no gene match: 6. This CDR3 contains 14 residues. DNA of the CDR3: TGTGCCAGCAGCATTAGACAGGGGGCCAATGGCTACACCTTC. It codes for CASSIRQGANGYTF.

The chain is built from TRBV9 and TRBJ1-3, with unresolved D. This CDR3 is 17 amino acids long. V was shortened by 0 bases and J by 4 bases, with 17 bases between the two germline ends. The germline gives CDR1 SGDLS, CDR2 YYNGEE. The CDR3 bases are TGTGCCAGCAGCGTAGATGTGTCAGGCCGGCCGGGAAACACCATATATTTT. Translated: CASSVDVSGRPGNTIYF. The full variable domain, its missing parts supplied by reference TRBV9 and TRBJ1-3, is DSGVTQTPKHLITATGQRVTLRCSPRSGDLSVYWYQQSLDQGLQFLIQYYNGEERAKGNILERFSAQQFPDLHSELNLSSLELGDSALYFCASSVDVSGRPGNTIYFGEGSWLTVV.

This clone was found a few times. V usage is TRBV11-2 and J usage is TRBJ1-5; D unclear. V was pared by 4 bases and J by 5 bases, with 9 bases between. CDR1 SGHAT and CDR2 FQNNGV come from the germline V gene. The CDR3 is 13 amino acids. The CDR3 bases are TGTGCCAGCAGCTATACAGAGGATCAGCCCCAGCATTTT. Translation: CASSYTEDQPQHF.

Of note for this clone: Other nucleotide sequences in the sample specify the same CDR3. The genes are TRBV30 and TRBJ2-5; tentatively, D is TRBD1 (5 bases). Germline-derived CDR1 and CDR2 are GTSNPN and SVGIG (reference sequence). The CDR3 spans 11 residues. Trimming removed 1 base at V and 5 bases at J, with 5 bases between. This CDR3 is CAWSGGETQYF. CDR3 DNA sequence: TGTGCCTGGAGTGGGGGCGAGACCCAGTACTTC.

CDR3 DNA sequence: TGCGCCAGCAGCTTGGGGGCAGCGCTCTCTGGAAACACCATATATTTT. Encoded protein: CASSLGAALSGNTIYF. The chain links TRBV5-1 to TRBJ1-3; the D is unclear. This CDR3 is built from 16 residues. V was pared by 0 bases and J by 0 bases, with 10 bases between. Germline CDR1 reads SGHRS; CDR2 reads YFSETQ.

The chain carries TRBV29-1 and TRBJ2-1; the match to TRBD2 covers 7 bases. Per germline, CDR1 SQVTM and CDR2 ANQGSEA. The CDR3 covers 12 residues. With V trimmed by 7 bases and J by 12 bases, 12 bases remained unmatched. CDR3 DNA: TGCAGCGGGACTAGTAGCGGAGGGGCGCAGTTCTTC. Translating it yields CSGTSSGGAQFF.

The chain employs TRBV5-1 and TRBJ2-2; D might be TRBD2 (6 bases). This CDR3 is built from 15 residues. Per germline, CDR1 SGHRS and CDR2 YFSETQ. V lost 5 bases to trimming and J lost 6 bases, with 17 bases between them. The CDR3 sequence: CASRMGGVSAGELFF. CDR3 sequence (DNA): TGCGCCAGCAGAATGGGGGGTGTTTCGGCCGGGGAGCTGTTTTTT.

This rearrangement joins TRBV6-5 to TRBJ2-1, with D perhaps TRBD2 (6 bases). Germline CDR1 reads MNHEY; CDR2 reads SVGAGI. CDR3 length equals 13 residues. V lost 6 bases and J lost 9, with 15 bases in between. The CDR3 nucleotides are TGTGCCAGCAGCTGGGGCCTTAGCGGTGAGCAGTTCTTC. Translation gives CASSWGLSGEQFF.

The chain links TRBV28 to TRBJ2-1; 7 bases line up with TRBD2. CDR1 is MDHEN, CDR2 SYDVKM, per germline. The length of the CDR3 is 16 residues. The V and J ends lost 5 bases and 0 bases, in that order; junction bases with no gene match: 7. The CDR3 reads CASSLASGNSYNEQFF. Written as DNA, the CDR3 is TGTGCCAGCAGTCTAGCCAGCGGGAACTCCTACAATGAGCAGTTCTTC.

This clone has more than one count but fewer than ten. The J gene is TRBJ1-6, the V gene TRBV30; weak D call: TRBD1 (5 bases). Trimming stripped 3 bases from V and 6 bases from J, with 15 bases between. The CDR3 runs to 15 residues. Germline assignment: CDR1 GTSNPN and CDR2 SVGIG (reference sequence). The CDR3 spells CAWRMWGLPNSPLHF. CDR3 sequence (DNA): TGTGCCTGGAGGATGTGGGGACTACCTAATTCACCCCTCCACTTT.

The chain is built from TRBV7-2 and TRBJ2-5, with 7 bases matching TRBD2. This CDR3 comprises 16 residues. Losses at the gene ends were 5 bases for V and 4 bases for J; bases not matched to a gene: 13. Germline loops: CDR1 SGHTA, CDR2 FQGNSA. The CDR3 DNA reads TGTGCCAGCAGCCGAATACGCGGGGGTGGAGGAGAGACCCAGTACTTC. Translation gives CASSRIRGGGGETQYF.